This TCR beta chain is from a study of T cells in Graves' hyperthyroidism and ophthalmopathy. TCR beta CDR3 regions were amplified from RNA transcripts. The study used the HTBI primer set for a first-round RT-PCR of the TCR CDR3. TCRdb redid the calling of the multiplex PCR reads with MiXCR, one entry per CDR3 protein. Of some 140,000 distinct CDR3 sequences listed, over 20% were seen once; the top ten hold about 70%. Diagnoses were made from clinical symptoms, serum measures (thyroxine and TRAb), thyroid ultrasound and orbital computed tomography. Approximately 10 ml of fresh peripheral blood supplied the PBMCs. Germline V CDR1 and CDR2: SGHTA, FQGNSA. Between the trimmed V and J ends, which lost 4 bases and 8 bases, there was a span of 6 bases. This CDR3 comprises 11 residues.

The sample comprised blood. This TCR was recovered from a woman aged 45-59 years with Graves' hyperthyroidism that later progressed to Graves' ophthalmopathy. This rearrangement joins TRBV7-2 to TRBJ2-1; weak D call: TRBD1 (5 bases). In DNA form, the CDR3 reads TGTGCCAGCAGCTCAGGGCATGAGCAGTTCTTC. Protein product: CASSSGHEQFF. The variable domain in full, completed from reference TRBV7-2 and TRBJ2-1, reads GAGVSQSPSNKVTEKGKDVELRCDPISGHTALYWYRQSLGQGLEFLIYFQGNSAPDKSGLPSDRFSAERTGGSVSTLTIQRTQQEDSAVYLCASSSGHEQFFGPGTRLTVL.